The 4 T cell receptor beta chains below come from one sample, sequenced in a study of blood T cell repertoires in COVID-19 (dated by TCRdb to about 2020). Library creation used the immunoSEQ multiplex PCR assay. What TCRdb holds here is the immuneACCESS table cut down to in-frame rearrangements. Part of the clones is not present; checked against another copy, under half of the missing clones reflect an unresolved V gene, and the others are unexplained. Counted in this sample were 250,000 to 400,000 clones; roughly nine tenths of them appeared once. Clones ranked in the top ten supply around 2.5% of the sample. What was sequenced was PBMCs or T cells enriched from blood (not recorded which). The receptor source for this set is a man between 60 and 75 years old who had recovered from COVID-19.

The chain couples TRBV5-4 to TRBJ2-1; TRBD2 matches 9 bases. The length of the CDR3 is 15 residues. V was clipped by 4 bases and J by 5 bases; unmatched bases: 7. Germline CDR1 and CDR2: SGHNT and YYREEE (reference sequence). This chain's CDR3 is CASSLLTSGDNEQFF. The CDR3 nucleotides are TGTGCCAGCAGCCTTCTGACTAGCGGAGACAATGAGCAGTTCTTC.

The genes are TRBV7-9 and TRBJ2-7, with D possibly being TRBD2 (5 bases). The V and J ends lost 1 base and 0 bases respectively, with 22 bases between them. Germline CDR1 and CDR2: SEHNR and FQNEAQ (reference sequence). The CDR3 is made up of 19 amino acids. CDR3 in amino acids: CASSLVSGRGLTYSYEQYF. The DNA of the CDR3 is TGTGCCAGCAGCTTAGTATCGGGGAGAGGACTGACATACTCCTACGAGCAGTACTTC.

The rearrangement uses TRBV19 and TRBJ2-1, with D possibly TRBD1 on 7 matching bases. With 1 base removed from V and 4 bases from J, the gap between germline ends came to 11 bases. Germline CDR1 and CDR2: LNHDA and SQIVND (reference sequence). This CDR3 comprises 15 residues. The CDR3 sequence: CASSIAGGKYNEQFF. The CDR3 region has the DNA TGTGCCAGTAGTATAGCAGGGGGGAAATACAATGAGCAGTTCTTC.

The V call is TRBV24-1, the J call TRBJ2-5; 9 nucleotides align to TRBD2. This CDR3 is 13 amino acids long. Germline values: CDR1 KGHDR, CDR2 SFDVKD. J gave up 5 bases and V 9 bases, and 6 bases lay outside the gene matches. The CDR3 DNA reads as TGTGCCACCGAAGGAGCGGGAGGTGAGACCCAGTACTTC. Translated: CATEGAGGETQYF.